This TCR beta chain was retrieved from a study of cytomegalovirus exposure and HLA in healthy donors. Whole-study context: T cells numbering about 200 million yielded approximately 120 million unique TCR beta sequences in an earlier analysis. Around 77 million unique TCRs from HLA-typed donors made up an early data release.

This CDR3 contains 17 residues. CDR1 and CDR2 (germline): MNHEY, SMNVEV (reference sequence). The V segment lost 3 bases and the J segment 3 bases; nucleotides outside the gene matches: 5. The PCR contained 60 Vbeta and 13 Jbeta primers. Sequencing used immunoSEQ multiplex PCR; TCRdb keeps in-frame clones, though not all of them. The sample records 160,000 or so clones, around 73% being singletons. The sequence was collected from a male donor in good health and CMV-seronegative. Sequencing was done on a sample of PBMCs. The V and J genes are TRBV27 and TRBJ2-2; 12 nucleotides align to TRBD2. CDR3 sequence (DNA): TGTGCCAGCAGTTTTTCTAGCGGGAGGGCCTACACCGGGGAGCTGTTTTTT. Translated, it gives CASSFSSGRAYTGELFF.